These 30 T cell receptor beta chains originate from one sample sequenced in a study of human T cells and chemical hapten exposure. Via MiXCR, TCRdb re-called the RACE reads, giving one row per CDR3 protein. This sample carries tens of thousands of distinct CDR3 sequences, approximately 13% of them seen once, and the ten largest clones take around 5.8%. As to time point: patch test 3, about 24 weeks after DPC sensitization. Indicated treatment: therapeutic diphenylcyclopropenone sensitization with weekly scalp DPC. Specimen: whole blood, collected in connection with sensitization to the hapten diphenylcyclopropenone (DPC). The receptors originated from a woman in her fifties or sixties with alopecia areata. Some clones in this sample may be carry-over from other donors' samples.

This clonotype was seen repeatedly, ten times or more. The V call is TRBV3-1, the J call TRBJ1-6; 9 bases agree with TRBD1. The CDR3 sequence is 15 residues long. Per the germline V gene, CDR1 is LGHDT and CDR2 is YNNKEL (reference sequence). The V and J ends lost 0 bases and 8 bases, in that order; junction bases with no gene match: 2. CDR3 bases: TGTGCCAGCAGCCAAGATTGGACAGGGGATTCACCCCTCCACTTT. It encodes CASSQDWTGDSPLHF.

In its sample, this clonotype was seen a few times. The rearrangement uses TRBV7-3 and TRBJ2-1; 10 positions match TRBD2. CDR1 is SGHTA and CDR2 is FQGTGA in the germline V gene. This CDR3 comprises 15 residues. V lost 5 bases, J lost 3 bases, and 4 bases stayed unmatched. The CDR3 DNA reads TGTGCCAGCAGCCCCGGGACTAGCGTCTACAATGAGCAGTTCTTC. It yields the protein CASSPGTSVYNEQFF.

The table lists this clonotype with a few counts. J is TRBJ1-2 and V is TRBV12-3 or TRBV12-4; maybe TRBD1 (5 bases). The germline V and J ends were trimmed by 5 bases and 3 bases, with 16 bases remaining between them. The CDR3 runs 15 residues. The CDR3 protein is CASSGWDGKDYGYTF. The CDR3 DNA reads TGTGCCAGCAGTGGATGGGACGGCAAAGACTATGGCTACACCTTC.

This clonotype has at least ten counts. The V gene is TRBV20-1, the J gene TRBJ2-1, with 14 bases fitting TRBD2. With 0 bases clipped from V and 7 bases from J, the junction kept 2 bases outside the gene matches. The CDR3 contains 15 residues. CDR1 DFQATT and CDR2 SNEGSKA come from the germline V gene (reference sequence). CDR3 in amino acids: CSAREGTSGRNEQFF. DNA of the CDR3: TGCAGTGCTAGAGAGGGGACTAGCGGGAGAAATGAGCAGTTCTTC.

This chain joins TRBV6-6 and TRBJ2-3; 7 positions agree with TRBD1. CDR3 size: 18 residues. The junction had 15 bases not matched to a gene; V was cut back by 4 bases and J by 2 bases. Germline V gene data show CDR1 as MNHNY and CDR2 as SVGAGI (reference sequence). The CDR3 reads CASSSGQSPGSLTDTQYF. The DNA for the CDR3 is TGTGCCAGCAGTTCGGGACAGAGCCCCGGGTCGCTCACAGATACGCAGTATTTT.

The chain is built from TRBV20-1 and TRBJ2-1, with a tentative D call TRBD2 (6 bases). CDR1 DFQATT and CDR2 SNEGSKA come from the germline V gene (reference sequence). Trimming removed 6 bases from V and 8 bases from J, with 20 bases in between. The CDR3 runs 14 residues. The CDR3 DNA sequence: TGCAGTGCGAAAGCGGGCTCGGTCATCGATGAGCAGTTCTTC. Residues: CSAKAGSVIDEQFF.

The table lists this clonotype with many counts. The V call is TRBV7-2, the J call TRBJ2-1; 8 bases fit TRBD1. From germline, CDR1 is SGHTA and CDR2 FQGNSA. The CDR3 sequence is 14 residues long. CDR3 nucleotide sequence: TGTGCAAGTTCCCAGGGGGCGAGTCGCATTGAGCAGTTCTTC. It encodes CASSQGASRIEQFF.

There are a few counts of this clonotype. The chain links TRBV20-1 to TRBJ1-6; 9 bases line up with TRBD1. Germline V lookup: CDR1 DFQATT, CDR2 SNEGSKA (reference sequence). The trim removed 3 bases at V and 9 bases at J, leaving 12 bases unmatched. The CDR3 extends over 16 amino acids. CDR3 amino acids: CSASSRRQGVISPLHF. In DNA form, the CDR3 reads TGCAGTGCTAGTAGCCGACGACAGGGGGTGATTTCACCCCTCCACTTT.

CDR3 sequence (DNA): TGCAGTGCTCGGGACCCCCGAGGGACCTACGAGCAGTACTTC. Translated, it gives CSARDPRGTYEQYF. The chain recombines TRBV20-1 with TRBJ2-7; D tentatively reads TRBD1 or TRBD2 (5 bases each). V lost 5 bases and J 2 bases, leaving 16 bases between the germline ends. Germline V gene sequence: CDR1 DFQATT, CDR2 SNEGSKA (reference sequence). This CDR3 is 14 amino acids long.

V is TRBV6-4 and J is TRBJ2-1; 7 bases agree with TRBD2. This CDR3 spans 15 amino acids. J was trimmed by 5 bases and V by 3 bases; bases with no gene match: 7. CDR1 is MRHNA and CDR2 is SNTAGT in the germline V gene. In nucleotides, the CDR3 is TGTGCCAGCAGTGAGGGGGGGAGTGCCAACAATGAGCAGTTCTTC. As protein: CASSEGGSANNEQFF.

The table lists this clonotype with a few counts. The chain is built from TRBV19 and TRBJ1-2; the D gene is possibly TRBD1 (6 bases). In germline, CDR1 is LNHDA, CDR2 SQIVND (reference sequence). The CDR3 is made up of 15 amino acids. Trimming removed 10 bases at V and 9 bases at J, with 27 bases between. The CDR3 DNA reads TGTGCCACGAAGCGAACCGTGACAGGTAGCCAGAGCTACACCTTC. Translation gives CATKRTVTGSQSYTF.

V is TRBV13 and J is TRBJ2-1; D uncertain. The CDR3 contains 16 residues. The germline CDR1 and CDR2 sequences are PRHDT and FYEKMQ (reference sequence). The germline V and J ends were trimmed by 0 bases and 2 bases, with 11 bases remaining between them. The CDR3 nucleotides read TGTGCCAGCAGCTTAGGGGTCAGCCCTACCTACAATGAGCAGTTCTTC. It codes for CASSLGVSPTYNEQFF.

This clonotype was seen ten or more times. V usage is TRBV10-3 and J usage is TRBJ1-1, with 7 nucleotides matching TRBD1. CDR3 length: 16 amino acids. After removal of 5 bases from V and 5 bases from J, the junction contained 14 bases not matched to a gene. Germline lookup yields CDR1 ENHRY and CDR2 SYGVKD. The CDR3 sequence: CAISPGKTTGRTEAFF. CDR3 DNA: TGTGCCATCAGTCCCGGAAAGACGACAGGGAGGACTGAAGCTTTCTTT.

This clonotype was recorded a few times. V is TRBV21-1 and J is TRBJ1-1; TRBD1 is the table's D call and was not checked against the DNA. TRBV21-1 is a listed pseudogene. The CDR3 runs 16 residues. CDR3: CASTATIRGRCTEAFF. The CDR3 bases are TGTGCCAGCACCGCGACGATCAGGGGGCGGTGCACTGAAGCTTTCTTT.

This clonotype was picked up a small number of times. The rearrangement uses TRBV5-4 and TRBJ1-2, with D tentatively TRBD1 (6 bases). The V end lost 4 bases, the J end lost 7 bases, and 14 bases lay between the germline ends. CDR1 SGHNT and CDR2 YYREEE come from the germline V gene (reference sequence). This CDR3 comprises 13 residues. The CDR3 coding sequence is TGTGCCAGCAGCCCCTGGGACAAGGCTGGCTACACCTTC. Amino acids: CASSPWDKAGYTF.

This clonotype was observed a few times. The DNA of the CDR3 is TGTGCCAGCTCACCGACGGAGGGACGCATTTCTGGAAACACCATATATTTT. It codes for CASSPTEGRISGNTIYF. The chain links TRBV18 to TRBJ1-3; D is perhaps TRBD1 (5 bases). Germline CDR1 KGHSH, CDR2 LQKENI. The CDR3 contains 17 residues. The V gene lost 3 bases and the J gene lost 1 base, with 16 bases spanning the gap.

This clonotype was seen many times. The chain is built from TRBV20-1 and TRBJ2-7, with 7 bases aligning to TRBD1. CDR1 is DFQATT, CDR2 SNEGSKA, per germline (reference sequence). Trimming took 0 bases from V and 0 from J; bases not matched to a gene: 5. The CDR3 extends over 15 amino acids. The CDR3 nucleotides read TGCAGTGCTAGAGATATCGGGACAGCCTCCTACGAGCAGTACTTC. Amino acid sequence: CSARDIGTASYEQYF.

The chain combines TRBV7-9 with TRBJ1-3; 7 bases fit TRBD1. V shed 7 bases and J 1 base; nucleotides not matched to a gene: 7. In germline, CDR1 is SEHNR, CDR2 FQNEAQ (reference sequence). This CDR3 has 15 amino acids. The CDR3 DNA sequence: TGTGCCAGCACCAAAGACAGGGTTTCTGGAAACACCATATATTTT. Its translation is CASTKDRVSGNTIYF.

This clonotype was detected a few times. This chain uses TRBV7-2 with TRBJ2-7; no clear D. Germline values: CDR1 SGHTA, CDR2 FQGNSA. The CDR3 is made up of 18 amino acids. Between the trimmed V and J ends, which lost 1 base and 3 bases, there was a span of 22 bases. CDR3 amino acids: CASSLESFSGSSGYEQYF. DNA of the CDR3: TGTGCCAGCAGCTTAGAAAGTTTTTCGGGTAGTTCAGGCTACGAGCAGTACTTC.

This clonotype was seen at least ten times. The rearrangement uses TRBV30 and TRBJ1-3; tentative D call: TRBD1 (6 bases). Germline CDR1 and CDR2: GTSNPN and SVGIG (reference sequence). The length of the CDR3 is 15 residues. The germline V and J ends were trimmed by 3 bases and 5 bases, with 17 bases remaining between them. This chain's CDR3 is CAWSRDGGSRNTIYF. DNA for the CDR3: TGTGCCTGGAGCAGAGACGGGGGCAGTAGAAACACCATATATTTT.

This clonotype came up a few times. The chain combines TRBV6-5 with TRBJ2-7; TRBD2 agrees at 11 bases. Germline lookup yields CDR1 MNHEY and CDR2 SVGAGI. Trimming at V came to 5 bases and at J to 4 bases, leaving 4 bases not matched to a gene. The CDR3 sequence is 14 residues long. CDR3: CASSPSGRTYEQYF. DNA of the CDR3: TGTGCCAGCAGTCCTAGCGGGAGGACTTACGAGCAGTACTTC.

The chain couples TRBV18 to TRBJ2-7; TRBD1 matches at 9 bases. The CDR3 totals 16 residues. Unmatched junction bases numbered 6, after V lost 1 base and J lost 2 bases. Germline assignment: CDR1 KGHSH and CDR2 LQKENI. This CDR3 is CASSPLGTGSPYEQYF. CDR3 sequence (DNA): TGTGCCAGCTCACCACTTGGGACAGGGTCTCCCTACGAGCAGTACTTC.

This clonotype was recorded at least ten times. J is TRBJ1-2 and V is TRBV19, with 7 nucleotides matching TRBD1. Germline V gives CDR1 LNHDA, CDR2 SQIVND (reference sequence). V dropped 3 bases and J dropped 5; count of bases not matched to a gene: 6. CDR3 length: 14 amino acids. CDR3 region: CASSMYQGEYGYTF. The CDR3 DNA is TGTGCCAGTAGTATGTACCAGGGGGAGTATGGCTACACCTTC.

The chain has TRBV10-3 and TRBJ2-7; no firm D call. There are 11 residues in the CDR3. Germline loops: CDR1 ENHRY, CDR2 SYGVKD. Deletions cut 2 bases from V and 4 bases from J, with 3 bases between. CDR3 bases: TGTGCCATCAGTGAGGCTTACGAGCAGTACTTC. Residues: CAISEAYEQYF.

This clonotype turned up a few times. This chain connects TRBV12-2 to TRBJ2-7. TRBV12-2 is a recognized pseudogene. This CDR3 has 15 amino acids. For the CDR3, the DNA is TGTGCAAGTCGCTTAGCGCGAGGTGGGCATAACGAGCAGTACTTC. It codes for CASRLARGGHNEQYF.

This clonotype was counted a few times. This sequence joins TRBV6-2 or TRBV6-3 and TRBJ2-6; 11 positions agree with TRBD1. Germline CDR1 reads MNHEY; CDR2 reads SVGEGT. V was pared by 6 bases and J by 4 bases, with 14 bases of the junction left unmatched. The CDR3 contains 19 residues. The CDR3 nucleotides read TGTGCCAGCAGCCGATACGGGACAGGGGGTATCGGAGGGGCCAACGTCCTGACTTTC. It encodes CASSRYGTGGIGGANVLTF.

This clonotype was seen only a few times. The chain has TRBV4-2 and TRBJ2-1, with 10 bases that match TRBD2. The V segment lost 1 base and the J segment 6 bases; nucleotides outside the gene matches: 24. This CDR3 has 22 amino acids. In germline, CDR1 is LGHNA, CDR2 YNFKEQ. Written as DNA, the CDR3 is TGTGCCAGCAGCCAAGTACTAGCGGGAAGGCTCCTCTCCGTAACAGAGATCAATGAGCAGTTCTTC. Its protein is CASSQVLAGRLLSVTEINEQFF.

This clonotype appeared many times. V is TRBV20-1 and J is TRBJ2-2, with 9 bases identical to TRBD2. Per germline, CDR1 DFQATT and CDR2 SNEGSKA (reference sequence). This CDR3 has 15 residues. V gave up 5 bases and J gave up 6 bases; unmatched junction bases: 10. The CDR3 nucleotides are TGCAGTGCTCCAGCTAGCGGGATGATAGCCGGGGAGCTGTTTTTT. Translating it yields CSAPASGMIAGELFF.

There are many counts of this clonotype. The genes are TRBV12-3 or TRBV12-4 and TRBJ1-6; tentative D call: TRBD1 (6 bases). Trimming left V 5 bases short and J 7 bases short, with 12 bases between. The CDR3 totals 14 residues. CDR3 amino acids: CASSPSQGNSPLHF. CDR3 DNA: TGTGCCAGCAGTCCAAGTCAGGGGAATTCACCCCTCCACTTT.

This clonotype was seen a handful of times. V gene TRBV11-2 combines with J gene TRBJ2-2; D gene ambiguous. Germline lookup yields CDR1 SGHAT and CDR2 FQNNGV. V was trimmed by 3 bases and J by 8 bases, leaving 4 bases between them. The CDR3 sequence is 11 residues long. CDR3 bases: TGTGCCAGCAGCTTCCCGGGGGAGCTGTTTTTT. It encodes CASSFPGELFF.